The rows below give T cell receptor beta chains drawn from one sample of a study of technical replicates of blood from a few donors. Sequencing was performed with immunoSEQ multiplex PCR; in TCRdb, only in-frame clones are kept and a portion is missing. This sample has roughly 90,000 clones, with around 92% found just once. Material for sequencing was T cells isolated from PBMCs. These TCRs come from a human donor in good health. Each CDR3 is given with its conserved first and last residue. A D gene is named only where the DNA matches it firmly. Expanded clones are given a class, and other clones once, few, many or no size at all.

d_gene: TRBD2
v_gene: TRBV5-4
abundance: .
j_gene: TRBJ2-1
CDR3aa: CASRSESGSSYNEQFF
CDR3nt: TGTGCCAGCAGATCCGAGAGCGGGAGCTCCTACAATGAGCAGTTCTTC

d_gene: .
v_gene: TRBV29-1
abundance: once
j_gene: TRBJ2-7
CDR3aa: CSVEDRASEQYF
CDR3nt: TGCAGCGTTGAAGACAGGGCTAGCGAGCAGTACTTC

d_gene: .
v_gene: TRBV9
abundance: .
j_gene: TRBJ2-7
CDR3aa: CASSVAYGPMGEQYF
CDR3nt: TGTGCCAGCAGCGTAGCTTATGGGCCAATGGGCGAGCAGTACTTC

d_gene: TRBD2
v_gene: TRBV27
abundance: .
j_gene: TRBJ2-5
CDR3aa: CASSLSTSGRRETQYF
CDR3nt: TGTGCCAGCAGTTTATCCACTAGCGGGAGACGGGAGACCCAGTACTTC

d_gene: TRBD2
v_gene: TRBV5-4
abundance: .
j_gene: TRBJ2-1
CDR3aa: CASSYLAGAPNEQFF
CDR3nt: TGTGCCAGCAGTTATTTAGCGGGGGCACCCAATGAGCAGTTCTTC

d_gene: TRBD2
v_gene: TRBV6-1
abundance: once
j_gene: TRBJ2-7
CDR3aa: CASSGAGTSGIYEQYF
CDR3nt: TGTGCCAGCAGTGGAGCCGGGACTAGCGGGATCTACGAGCAGTACTTC

d_gene: .
v_gene: TRBV7-8
abundance: .
j_gene: TRBJ2-1
CDR3aa: CASSLLGLSYNEQFF
CDR3nt: TGTGCCAGCAGCTTACTGGGCCTCTCCTACAATGAGCAGTTCTTC

d_gene: TRBD2
v_gene: TRBV5-6
abundance: .
j_gene: TRBJ2-1
CDR3aa: CASSPLQLGGGHYNEQFF
CDR3nt: TGTGCCAGCAGCCCATTACAGCTGGGCGGGGGGCACTACAATGAGCAGTTCTTC

d_gene: .
v_gene: TRBV30
abundance: .
j_gene: TRBJ1-1
CDR3aa: CAWKQQGNTEAFF
CDR3nt: TGTGCCTGGAAACAACAGGGGAACACTGAAGCTTTCTTT

d_gene: .
v_gene: TRBV21-1
abundance: .
j_gene: TRBJ2-1
CDR3aa: CASSKYYRRAPGNEQFF
CDR3nt: TGTGCCAGCAGCAAATATTATCGGAGGGCCCCGGGGAATGAGCAGTTCTTC